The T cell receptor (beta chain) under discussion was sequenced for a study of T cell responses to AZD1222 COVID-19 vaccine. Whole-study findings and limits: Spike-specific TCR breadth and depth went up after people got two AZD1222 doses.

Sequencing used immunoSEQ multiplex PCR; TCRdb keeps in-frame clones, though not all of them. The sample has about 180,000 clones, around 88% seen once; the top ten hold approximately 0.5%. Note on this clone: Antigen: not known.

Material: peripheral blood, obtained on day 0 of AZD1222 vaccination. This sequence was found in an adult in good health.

Written as DNA, the CDR3 is TGCAGCGTTGAAGGTCCCCCCGTGGAGACCCAGTACTTC. Protein sequence: CSVEGPPVETQYF. V gene TRBV29-1 combines with J gene TRBJ2-5; unclear D gene. The V end lost 1 base, the J end lost 5 bases, and 11 bases lay between the germline ends. Germline CDR1 and CDR2: SQVTM and ANQGSEA. The CDR3 loop spans 13 amino acids.